These 15 T cell receptor beta chains were sequenced from one sample in a study of T cell repertoires in cytomegalovirus infection. No antigen has been identified for these receptors. TCRdb re-derived calls from the reads in MiXCR, one entry per CDR3 protein. This sample has 400,000 to 600,000 distinct CDR3 sequences; more than 40% occur once, and the top ten carry around 45%. Here the sequenced sample was cultured PBMCs, taken from culture after CMV antigen stimulation. The receptors come from a human donor in good health (CMV status not recorded). Some clones in this sample may be carry-over from other donors' samples.

This clonotype was counted between two and nine times. The chain is built from TRBV7-8 and TRBJ2-3, with D perhaps matching TRBD1 (6 bases). Trimming cost V 6 bases and J 6 bases, with 16 bases left between them. Germline lookup yields CDR1 SGHVS and CDR2 FQNEAQ. This CDR3 spans 14 amino acids. DNA of the CDR3: TGTGCCAGCAGAAAATGGACAGATGGGGATACGCAGTATTTT. Amino acids: CASRKWTDGDTQYF.

There are a few counts of this clonotype. This CDR3 is CASSLGGGRDQFF. In DNA, the CDR3 is TGTGCCAGCAGCTTAGGGGGCGGGAGAGATCAGTTCTTC. The chain couples TRBV7-2 to TRBJ2-1; TRBD2 agrees at 7 bases. The V gene end was trimmed by 1 base and the J gene end by 13 bases; junction bases not matched to a gene: 7. Germline assignment: CDR1 SGHTA and CDR2 FQGNSA. The CDR3 runs to 13 residues.

Of note for this clonotype: Its ends do not fully match the called genes, so a read error is possible. The chain combines TRBV27 with TRBJ2-7, with D tentatively TRBD2 (7 bases). The germline V gene encodes CDR1 MNHEY and CDR2 SMNVEV (reference sequence). The length of the CDR3 is 12 residues. CDR3 bases: TGTGCCAGCAGCCTGGGGGGGGCCCGACCCCATTTC. Translated, it gives CASSLGGARPHF.

This clonotype was detected only a few times. The chain is built from TRBV7-8 and TRBJ2-1; 10 bases match TRBD1. The CDR3 is 15 residues long. V lost 3 bases to trimming and J lost 9 bases; unmatched junction nucleotides: 8. Per the germline V gene, CDR1 is SGHVS and CDR2 is FQNEAQ. CDR3 amino acids: CASSFRDRGLAEQFF. The CDR3 nucleotides read TGTGCCAGCAGCTTCCGGGACAGGGGTTTGGCTGAGCAGTTCTTC.

This clonotype was found a few times. V gene TRBV6-1 combines with J gene TRBJ2-3; no clear D gene. Germline V CDR1 and CDR2: MNHNS, SASEGT. The CDR3 extends over 13 amino acids. Trimming removed 4 bases from V and 2 bases from J, with 7 bases in between. The CDR3 coding sequence is TGTGCCAGCAGTGGCACCTTCACAGATACGCAGTATTTT. The encoded protein is CASSGTFTDTQYF.

This clonotype was counted only a few times. The chain couples TRBV20-1 to TRBJ2-3; tentative D call: TRBD2 (6 bases). V lost 3 bases and J 1 base, leaving 17 bases between the germline ends. CDR1 is DFQATT, CDR2 SNEGSKA, per germline (reference sequence). CDR3 size: 16 residues. CDR3 DNA: TGCAGTGCTAGTAATAGCGGACCCGAGGGCACAGATACGCAGTATTTT. Amino acids: CSASNSGPEGTDTQYF.

The J gene is TRBJ1-5, the V gene TRBV28; 10 bases are shared with TRBD1. The length of the CDR3 is 14 residues. V lost 6 bases to trimming and J lost 6 bases; unmatched junction nucleotides: 5. The germline CDR1 and CDR2 sequences are MDHEN and SYDVKM. CDR3 nucleotide sequence: TGTGCCAGCAGATCCGGACAGGGGGTTCAGCCCCAGCATTTT. Translated: CASRSGQGVQPQHF. The full variable domain, rest sourced from reference TRBV28 and TRBJ1-5, is DVKVTQSSRYLVKRTGEKVFLECVQDMDHENMFWYRQDPGLGLRLIYFSYDVKMKEKGDIPEGYSVSREKKERFSLILESASTNQTSMYLCASRSGQGVQPQHFGDGTRLSIL.

This clonotype showed up just a few times. The genes are TRBV12-3 or TRBV12-4 and TRBJ2-2; 12 nucleotides agree with TRBD2. The V gene end was trimmed by 5 bases and the J gene end by 6 bases; junction bases not matched to a gene: 4. The CDR3 sequence is 15 residues long. The CDR3 DNA follows: TGTGCCAGCAGTCGACTAGCGGGGGCCTCCGGGGAGCTGTTTTTT. Translated: CASSRLAGASGELFF.

The genes are TRBV7-9 and TRBJ1-2; D ambiguous. Per germline, CDR1 SEHNR and CDR2 FQNEAQ (reference sequence). This CDR3 comprises 12 residues. Deletions cut 5 bases from V and 4 bases from J, with 8 bases between. CDR3 loop: CASSASSYGYTF. The CDR3 DNA reads as TGTGCCAGCAGCGCAAGCAGCTATGGCTACACCTTC.

The chain recombines TRBV12-3 or TRBV12-4 with TRBJ2-7; 7 bases match TRBD2. The trim removed 4 bases at V and 5 bases at J, leaving 2 bases unmatched. CDR3 length: 12 residues. This CDR3 is CASSWGGHEQYF. The CDR3 nucleotides read TGTGCCAGCAGTTGGGGGGGACACGAGCAGTACTTC.

This clonotype came up many times. V is TRBV7-2 and J is TRBJ2-5; TRBD1 agrees at 8 bases. Germline V gene data show CDR1 as SGHTA and CDR2 as FQGNSA. Trimming removed 6 bases from V and 4 bases from J; junction bases left unmatched: 4. CDR3 length equals 13 residues. In nucleotides, the CDR3 is TGTGCCAGCAGTCGCGACAGGGGAGAGACCCAGTACTTC. It encodes CASSRDRGETQYF.

The chain is built from TRBV6-2 or TRBV6-3 and TRBJ1-1; D may be TRBD1 (6 bases). The germline V gene encodes CDR1 MNHEY and CDR2 SVGEGT. The length of the CDR3 is 15 residues. Trimming pared 5 bases from V and 4 bases from J, leaving 17 bases between. CDR3 in DNA: TGTGCCAGCAGTAAAACGACCGGGGGCGGCACTGAAGCTTTCTTT. Its protein is CASSKTTGGGTEAFF.

This chain uses TRBV28 with TRBJ2-4; TRBD2 aligns across 9 bases. This CDR3 has 15 amino acids. Trimming took 6 bases from V and 8 from J; bases not matched to a gene: 11. Germline CDR1 and CDR2: MDHEN and SYDVKM. Here the CDR3 DNA reads TGTGCCAGCAGCCCCCGCGGGGGGGGAGAGGACATTCAGTACTTC. It codes for CASSPRGGGEDIQYF.

This clonotype was counted many times. The chain employs TRBV7-2 and TRBJ1-1; tentative D call: TRBD1 (6 bases). The CDR3 consists of 14 residues. V was cut by 5 bases and J by 0 bases, with 10 bases left in between. Germline CDR1 and CDR2: SGHTA and FQGNSA. CDR3 sequence (DNA): TGTGCCAGCAGCCCACGACAGGTGAACACTGAAGCTTTCTTT. Its protein is CASSPRQVNTEAFF. The variable domain in full, with the rest retrieved from reference TRBV7-2 and TRBJ1-1, is GAGVSQSPSNKVTEKGKDVELRCDPISGHTALYWYRQSLGQGLEFLIYFQGNSAPDKSGLPSDRFSAERTGGSVSTLTIQRTQQEDSAVYLCASSPRQVNTEAFFGQGTRLTVV.

This clonotype showed up just a few times. DNA of the CDR3: TGTGCCAGCAGTCCAGGACTAGCGAGCTCCTACGAGCAGTACTTC. Amino acid sequence: CASSPGLASSYEQYF. The rearrangement joins TRBV12-3 or TRBV12-4 to TRBJ2-7, with 9 nucleotides matching TRBD2. The V and J ends lost 5 bases and 0 bases, in that order; junction bases with no gene match: 5. This CDR3 has 15 residues.